This TCR beta chain was sequenced in a study of cytomegalovirus exposure and HLA in healthy donors. The study, taken as a whole, reports: Usually a TCR sequence was rare, but some public TCRs were found in many donors.

The PCR was carried out with 60 Vbeta primers and 13 Jbeta primers. Profiling relied on immunoSEQ multiplex PCR, and the TCRdb table lists in-frame clones only, not all of them. The repertoire has roughly 160,000 clones, approximately 74% of them found once; the top ten carry 2.5% to 3%. The junction had 14 bases not matched to a gene; V was cut back by 5 bases and J by 8 bases. CDR1 is SGHTA and CDR2 is FQGNSA in the germline V gene. This CDR3 region has 16 residues. On this clone itself: Its matching antigen is unknown.

This TCR was sampled from a woman aged 25 to 45 in good health and CMV-seronegative. The chain employs TRBV7-2 and TRBJ1-4, with 7 bases aligning to TRBD1. The sequenced sample was PBMCs. The CDR3 spells CASSPRIGGGGEKLFF. CDR3 DNA: TGTGCCAGCAGCCCAAGAATAGGAGGGGGCGGGGAAAAACTGTTTTTT.